This T cell receptor beta chain was profiled in a study of response to subunit inactivated influenza vaccine (dated by TCRdb to 2016 to 2019). A note on the overall study: Deep quantitative T cell receptor repertoire profiling was used in the study to track responses to a trivalent subunit inactivated influenza vaccine. What the research found in general, with its limitations: The authors suggested that each seasonal influenza vaccination may recruit only a limited number of new T cells.

This clonotype was seen a few times. The specificity of this receptor is unknown. Base qualities are not provided; no much larger clone lies one nucleotide away. To prepare the library, RT-PCR was applied. TCRdb records Illumina HiSeq 2500 as the sequencer. Using fastp trimming at Q25 and MiXCR clonotype assembly, TCRdb reanalyzed the public sequencing data and kept in-frame beta chains. Duplicate CDR3 protein sequences are folded into a single record with the most common DNA and genes. Across this sample there are roughly 670,000 distinct CDR3 sequences, with around 13% seen only once. Of the sample, about 7.6% is held by the ten largest clones. From the cysteine up to the phenylalanine, the CDR3 has a length of 15 residues. Of the read, only the CDR3 DNA is kept; its 45 bases are in frame from base 1. CDR1 and CDR2 are read off the germline V gene as SGHTA and FQGNSA. Cut back by 0 bases and 7 bases, the V and J ends lie 16 bases apart.

This specimen was PBMCs from blood, taken 14 to 15 days before vaccination. The receptor chain draws on TRBV7-2 and TRBJ2-7; TRBD2 could be the D gene, as 6 bases match. The receptor was derived from a man aged 50 or older who received an inactivated influenza vaccine. Donor details come from another sample of the same person, matched by shared clones. The CDR3 sequence is CASSLARGGVQEQYF. The DNA sequence is given as TGTGCCAGCAGCTTAGCTAGGGGAGGTGTCCAGGAGCAGTACTTC.